This T cell receptor beta chain was captured in a study of cytomegalovirus exposure and HLA in healthy donors. This PCR relied on a set of 60 Vbeta primers and 13 Jbeta primers. The method was immunoSEQ multiplex PCR; TCRdb's version includes in-frame clones alone and lacks a portion of them. The sample includes about 120,000 clones, around three quarters of them seen just once. The ends lost 5 bases at V and 2 bases at J; junction bases unmatched: 3. The CDR3 length is 13 residues. CDR1 and CDR2 from the germline V gene are GTSNPN and SVGIG (reference sequence). Sequencing used PBMCs. The rearrangement joins TRBV30 to TRBJ1-2; 9 bases match TRBD1. The receptor comes from a human donor in good health. The CDR3 nucleotides are TGTGCCTGGGCTGGACAGGGGAACTATGGCTACACCTTC. It is translated as CAWAGQGNYGYTF.